This TCR beta chain was sequenced for a study of graft-versus-host responses after intestinal transplantation. Study-wide results and caveats: GvH clones surfaced in recipient marrow, some emerging earlier in ileum or blood.

With regard to this clone: Its target is unknown.

Trimming removed 2 bases from V and 1 base from J; junction bases left unmatched: 3. Germline V gives CDR1 KGHSY, CDR2 FQNENV. The CDR3 is 15 residues long. Graft material was processed, releasing intraepithelial and lamina propria lymphocytes. The table came from immunoSEQ multiplex PCR; TCRdb's copy has only in-frame clones and leaves some out. The top ten hold under 8.5% of the sample, which has 4,000 to 5,500 clones, approximately 80% seen once. The sample in question was ileum tissue, obtained 120 to 130 days after intestinal transplantation. The TCR originated in a human patient who received an intestinal transplant, so some T cells may come from the graft donor. The chain uses TRBV16 and TRBJ2-3, with 7 nucleotides matching TRBD1. In DNA form, the CDR3 reads TGTGCCAGCAGCCAAGGGACAGCACGCACAGATACGCAGTATTTT. This codes for CASSQGTARTDTQYF.